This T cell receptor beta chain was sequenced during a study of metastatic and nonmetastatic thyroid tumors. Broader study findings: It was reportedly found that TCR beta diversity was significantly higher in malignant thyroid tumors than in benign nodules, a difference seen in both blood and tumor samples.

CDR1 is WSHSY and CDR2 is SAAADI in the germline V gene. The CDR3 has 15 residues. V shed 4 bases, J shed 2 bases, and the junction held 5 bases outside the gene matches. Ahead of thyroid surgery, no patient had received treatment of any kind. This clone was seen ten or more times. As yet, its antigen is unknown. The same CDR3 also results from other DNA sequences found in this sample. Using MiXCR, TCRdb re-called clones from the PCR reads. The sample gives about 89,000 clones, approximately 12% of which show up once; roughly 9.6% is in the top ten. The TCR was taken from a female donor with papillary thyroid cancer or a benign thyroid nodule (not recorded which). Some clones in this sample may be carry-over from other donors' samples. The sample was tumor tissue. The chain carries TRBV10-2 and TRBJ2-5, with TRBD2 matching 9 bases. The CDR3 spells CASSVGGRVQETQYF. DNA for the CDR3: TGCGCCAGCAGTGTGGGCGGGAGGGTTCAAGAGACCCAGTACTTC.